This T cell receptor beta chain was sequenced during a study of T-cell memory formation after mild COVID-19. It was 5'RACE with constant-segment primers that produced the TCR alpha and TCR beta cDNA libraries, which carried sample barcodes and UMIs. TCRdb independently ran MiXCR on the 5' RACE reads; one entry per CDR3 protein. The sample contains a few hundred thousand distinct CDR3 sequences, less than 25% of which appear only once. Study-wide results and limits: Second-wave clones peaking on day 37 lacked confirmed SARS-CoV-2 specificity. Contracting clones, day 15 to 85, had balanced CD4/CD8, and later expanders favored CD4+.

CDR1 and CDR2 (germline): SGHTA, FQGTGA. The V and J ends lost 4 bases and 4 bases, in that order; junction bases with no gene match: 12. This CDR3 comprises 16 residues. Remarks on this clonotype: Its antigen is not known.

The chain employs TRBV7-3 and TRBJ2-5; 7 nucleotides match TRBD2. The material sequenced was PBMCs or a T cell subset sorted from them (not recorded which). This TCR derives from an adult woman who had mild COVID-19 (a few samples of this study predate the infection). Cell type and time point are not known. The CDR3 nucleotides are TGTGCCAGCAGCTCAGACAAGCCGACGGGGGGAGAGACCCAGTACTTC. It translates to CASSSDKPTGGETQYF.